The TCR beta chain described here comes from a study of OX40 agonist ivuxolimab in advanced cancers. The wider study: Patients took ivuxolimab, an agonistic anti-OX40 (CD134) antibody.

Profiling relied on immunoSEQ multiplex PCR, and the TCRdb table lists in-frame clones only, not all of them. The table shows 65,000 to 75,000 clones, with approximately 88% occurring only once. In the case of this clone: Antigen unknown. An end of the junction differs from the germline gene, which may be a read error.

Peripheral blood came from all dose cohorts at three timepoints. The germline V gene has CDR1 SSHAT and CDR2 FNYEAQ (reference sequence). The CDR3 is 20 amino acids. Study-wide results and limits: Clones of CD4+ and CD8+ blood T cells grew by week 6 at doses of 0.1 to 3.0 mg/kg.

The material was CD4+ or CD8+ T cells sorted from blood, obtained in a trial of the OX40 agonist ivuxolimab. This clonotype originated in an adult with an advanced solid tumor such as melanoma, head and neck, liver or kidney cancer. The chain joins TRBV7-7 to TRBJ2-1; 12 positions agree with TRBD2. CDR3 loop: CASSLRGGTSGWLRYNEQFF. The CDR3 region has the DNA TGTGCTAGCAGCTTAAGGGGGGGGACTAGCGGGTGGTTGAGGTACAATGAGCAGTTCTTC.